The 9 T cell receptor beta chains reported below all come from one sample, sequenced in a study of cytomegalovirus exposure and HLA in healthy donors. This PCR relied on a set of 60 Vbeta primers and 13 Jbeta primers. Method: immunoSEQ multiplex PCR; TCRdb's copy keeps in-frame clones and lacks some. This table has some 130,000 clones, about 66% appearing once. Sequencing was carried out using PBMCs. The receptors were sampled from a man aged 30-40 years in good health and CMV-seropositive.

The rearrangement uses TRBV11-1 and TRBJ2-7, with 8 bases matching TRBD1. This CDR3 is built from 14 residues. Trimming took 5 bases from V and 4 from J; bases not matched to a gene: 7. Looked up from germline, CDR1 is SGHAT and CDR2 is FQDESV (reference sequence). The CDR3 DNA reads TGTGCCAGCAGCGTGGGACAGGTATCTTACGAGCAGTACTTC. It codes for CASSVGQVSYEQYF.

V is TRBV4-2 and J is TRBJ2-5; D gene uncertain. The germline V gene has CDR1 LGHNA and CDR2 YNFKEQ. CDR3 length: 12 residues. The V and J ends lost 1 base and 4 bases respectively, with 4 bases between them. CDR3 amino acids: CASSQVSETQYF. The CDR3 bases are TGTGCCAGCAGCCAAGTCTCAGAGACCCAGTACTTC.

The rearrangement uses TRBV6-5 and TRBJ2-5; 9 nucleotides match TRBD2. The CDR3 runs 14 residues. Germline CDR1 and CDR2: MNHEY and SVGAGI. V lost 6 bases to trimming and J lost 11 bases; unmatched junction nucleotides: 13. The CDR3 sequence: CASRPPRREGRQYF. CDR3 in DNA: TGTGCCAGCAGGCCCCCTAGGCGGGAGGGCCGTCAGTACTTC.

The chain couples TRBV5-1 to TRBJ1-2; TRBD1 might be the D (6 bases). The germline V gene encodes CDR1 SGHRS and CDR2 YFSETQ. The length of the CDR3 is 14 residues. With 1 base removed from V and 8 bases from J, the gap between germline ends came to 15 bases. The CDR3 bases are TGCGCCAGCAGCTTGAACCCAGGGGCAGGGGGCTACACCTTC. It specifies CASSLNPGAGGYTF.

The chain has TRBV5-4 and TRBJ2-5, with D unclear. The end of the DNA fits TRBJ2-7 better, so the J call may be wrong. The CDR3 extends over 13 amino acids. Looked up from germline, CDR1 is SGHNT and CDR2 is YYREEE (reference sequence). DNA for the CDR3: TGTGCCAGCAGCAGCGTCCGGGTCCACGAGCAGTACTTC. This encodes CASSSVRVHEQYF.

V and J are TRBV10-3 and TRBJ2-5; weak D call: TRBD1 (5 bases). The germline V gene encodes CDR1 ENHRY and CDR2 SYGVKD. Deletions cut 2 bases from V and 5 bases from J, with 6 bases between. The CDR3 totals 12 residues. The CDR3 bases are TGTGCCATCAGTGAGGCAGGGGAGACCCAGTACTTC. Translation: CAISEAGETQYF.

This chain joins TRBV23-1 and TRBJ1-1; a weak D match, TRBD1 (6 bases). TRBV23-1 belongs to the ORF category, with a function that is uncertain. Trimming removed 8 bases from V and 5 bases from J, with 21 bases in between. The length of the CDR3 is 15 residues. In DNA, the CDR3 is TGCGCCAGCGTTACAGGGAAAGGATGCGGGACTGAAGCTTTCTTT. Its translation is CASVTGKGCGTEAFF.

This chain links TRBV5-1 with TRBJ2-7, with D possibly matching TRBD1 (6 bases). CDR1 is SGHRS and CDR2 is YFSETQ in the germline V gene. Trimming removed 4 bases from V and 8 bases from J, with 13 bases in between. This CDR3 has 12 amino acids. As DNA, the CDR3 is TGCGCCAGCAGCAAGGACAGAGAACAGCAGTACTTC. Encoded protein: CASSKDREQQYF.

The J gene is TRBJ1-5, the V gene TRBV2, with D maybe TRBD1 (5 bases). The V gene lost 3 bases and the J gene lost 2 bases, with 5 bases spanning the gap. The CDR3 sequence is 13 residues long. Germline V gene data show CDR1 as SNHLY and CDR2 as FYNNEI. CDR3 DNA sequence: TGTGCCAGCAGTGACAGGGGCAATCAGCCCCAGCATTTT. This encodes CASSDRGNQPQHF. Full variable domain (remainder filled in from reference TRBV2 and TRBJ1-5): EPEVTQTPSHQVTQMGQEVILRCVPISNHLYFYWYRQILGQKVEFLVSFYNNEISEKSEIFDDQFSVERPDGSNFTLKIRSTKLEDSAMYFCASSDRGNQPQHFGDGTRLSIL.